A single sample is the source of the 8 T cell receptor beta chains below, sequenced in a study of shared clonotypes between healthy human individuals. The method was immunoSEQ multiplex PCR; TCRdb's version includes in-frame clones alone and lacks a portion of them. Among millions of clones listed, around 96% were seen once. CD45RO-negative, CCR7-positively selected cells formed the naive CD8 fraction, excluding terminally differentiated effector memory CD45RA+ cells. Sequenced sample: naive CD8+ T cells sorted from blood. All receptors come from a man aged 18-30 years in good health.

With regard to this clone: This CDR3 is also generated by other DNA sequences in the sample. The gene calls are TRBV27 and TRBJ2-1; 9 bases agree with TRBD2. The CDR3 spans 15 residues. CDR1 is MNHEY, CDR2 SMNVEV, per germline (reference sequence). Trimming cost V 3 bases and J 2 bases; bases outside gene matches: 2. The CDR3 region has the DNA TGTGCCAGCAGTTTTAGCGGGGGTGCCTACAATGAGCAGTTCTTC. Translated, it gives CASSFSGGAYNEQFF.

In the case of this clone: At the DNA level, this CDR3 is encoded by other sequences in the same sample as well. This chain links TRBV30 with TRBJ2-3; no clear D gene. Trimming removed 3 bases at V and 5 bases at J, with 9 bases between. There are 12 residues in the CDR3. Germline CDR1 is GTSNPN and CDR2 is SVGIG (reference sequence). The CDR3 DNA reads as TGTGCCTGGAGCCTATCGGTAGATACGCAGTATTTT. Residues: CAWSLSVDTQYF.

The rearrangement uses TRBV6-4 and TRBJ2-7; the match to TRBD2 covers 12 bases. Unmatched junction bases numbered 7, after V lost 7 bases and J lost 6 bases. From germline, CDR1 is MRHNA and CDR2 SNTAGT. This CDR3 region has 14 residues. The CDR3 DNA follows: TGTGCCAGCAAACGGACTAGCGGGGAAGGCGAGCAGTACTTC. Its protein product is CASKRTSGEGEQYF.

The V and J genes are TRBV27 and TRBJ2-7; tentative D call: TRBD1 (5 bases). Germline V gene lookup returns CDR1 MNHEY and CDR2 SMNVEV (reference sequence). The ends were cut back, 3 bases at V and 4 bases at J, with 16 bases in the middle. There are 15 residues in the CDR3. The CDR3 sequence is CASSFASGRKYEQYF. CDR3 DNA: TGTGCCAGCAGTTTTGCTTCAGGGCGAAAGTACGAGCAGTACTTC.

The chain recombines TRBV12-5 with TRBJ2-7; 7 positions agree with TRBD1. The CDR3 contains 15 residues. Looked up from germline, CDR1 is LGHNT and CDR2 is FRNRAP. The junction had 13 bases not matched to a gene; V was cut back by 6 bases and J by 5 bases. For the CDR3, the DNA is TGTGCTAGTGGACTGCTCCGGGACAGTGCCGACGAGCAGTACTTC. It is translated as CASGLLRDSADEQYF.

The chain joins TRBV7-9 to TRBJ2-7, with 8 bases matching TRBD1. This CDR3 contains 16 residues. V lost 5 bases to trimming and J lost 6 bases; unmatched junction nucleotides: 15. CDR1 is SEHNR and CDR2 is FQNEAQ in the germline V gene (reference sequence). The DNA for the CDR3 is TGTGCCAGCAGCCCTCTCCTTGACAGGGGAACTCCCGAGCAGTACTTC. Amino acid sequence: CASSPLLDRGTPEQYF.

This clone was counted once. The chain combines TRBV10-1 with TRBJ2-7; weak D call: TRBD2 (6 bases). The CDR3 extends over 15 amino acids. Looked up from germline, CDR1 is WNHNN and CDR2 is SYGVQD (reference sequence). V lost 4 bases to trimming and J lost 2 bases, with 15 bases between them. The CDR3 here is CASSVGGEGAYEQYF. In DNA, the CDR3 is TGCGCCAGCAGTGTCGGCGGGGAAGGGGCCTACGAGCAGTACTTC.

Only one count was recorded for this clone. The chain has TRBV28 and TRBJ1-2, with 7 nucleotides matching TRBD1. Losses at the gene ends were 2 bases for V and 2 bases for J; bases not matched to a gene: 2. The CDR3 is 14 amino acids. CDR1 is MDHEN, CDR2 SYDVKM, per germline. CDR3 sequence (DNA): TGTGCCAGCAGTTTACCGACAGGGAACTATGGCTACACCTTC. As protein: CASSLPTGNYGYTF.